The 10 T cell receptor beta chains given below trace back to one sample, sequenced in a study of T cells in narcolepsy. TCRdb's copy holds only in-frame clones and misses some; the assay was immunoSEQ multiplex PCR. The repertoire holds tens of thousands of clones, with about four fifths as singletons. Sample: memory (CD45RA-) CD4+ T cells from blood. The source is a human donor in good health.

The chain couples TRBV27 to TRBJ2-7, with no clear D. From germline, CDR1 is MNHEY and CDR2 SMNVEV (reference sequence). V was shortened by 6 bases and J by 2 bases, with 14 bases between the two germline ends. The CDR3 runs 14 residues. CDR3 bases: TGTGCCAGCAGACCTCAGCCATCCCCCTACGAGCAGTACTTC. The encoded protein is CASRPQPSPYEQYF.

The J gene is TRBJ2-3, the V gene TRBV6-5, with D hard to call. The V gene's germline CDR1 is MNHEY and CDR2 SVGAGI. This CDR3 has 14 residues. Between the trimmed V and J ends, which lost 6 bases and 1 base, there was a span of 11 bases. The CDR3 DNA reads as TGTGCCAGCAGGCCACAGAGAGGCACAGATACGCAGTATTTT. This gives the protein CASRPQRGTDTQYF.

The chain joins TRBV15 to TRBJ1-3; the D gene is possibly TRBD1 (6 bases). Germline assignment: CDR1 LNHNV and CDR2 YYDKDF (reference sequence). The CDR3 covers 15 residues. Trimming stripped 1 base from V and 2 bases from J, with 9 bases between. CDR3 nucleotide sequence: TGTGCCACCAGCAGAGTCTCAGGGGCTGGAAACACCATATATTTT. Translating gives CATSRVSGAGNTIYF.

Worth noting for this clone: One base away lies a much larger clone, so this may be a sequencing read error. Additional DNA sequences in this sample encode the identical CDR3. This chain links TRBV7-6 with TRBJ2-5; TRBD1 is a possible D gene (7 bases). The length of the CDR3 is 13 residues. Germline lookup yields CDR1 SGHVS and CDR2 FNYEAQ. In DNA, the CDR3 is TGCGCCAGCAGCAGGGGGAGGCAAGAGACCCAGTACTTC. It codes for CASSRGRQETQYF.

The genes are TRBV6-5 and TRBJ1-6, with no clear D. V shed 4 bases and J shed 5 bases, with 6 bases lying between them. The CDR3 has 13 amino acids. CDR1 is MNHEY and CDR2 is SVGAGI in the germline V gene. CDR3 sequence: CASSWVDNSPLHF. The CDR3 DNA is TGTGCCAGCAGTTGGGTGGATAATTCACCCCTCCACTTT.

The chain recombines TRBV9 with TRBJ1-2, with 11 bases aligning to TRBD1. Germline V gene data show CDR1 as SGDLS and CDR2 as YYNGEE. The CDR3 contains 17 residues. V lost 0 bases to trimming and J lost 8 bases; unmatched junction nucleotides: 12. The CDR3 DNA reads as TGTGCCAGCAGCGTAGGTTTCTCGGGACAGGGGGACGAAGGCTACACCTTC. It yields the protein CASSVGFSGQGDEGYTF.

This rearrangement joins TRBV18 to TRBJ1-3, with 7 bases aligning to TRBD1. The germline gives CDR1 KGHSH, CDR2 LQKENI. With V trimmed by 3 bases and J by 0 bases, 5 bases remained unmatched. This CDR3 comprises 16 residues. CDR3 nucleotides: TGTGCCAGCTCACCGGGACAGTACAACTCTGGAAACACCATATATTTT. This sequence encodes CASSPGQYNSGNTIYF.

The chain joins TRBV6-1 to TRBJ1-1; D gene uncertain. V shed 6 bases and J shed 1 base, with 9 bases lying between them. This CDR3 is built from 13 residues. Looked up from germline, CDR1 is MNHNS and CDR2 is SASEGT. The CDR3 region has the DNA TGTGCCAGCAGGAAGACCCGGAACACTGAAGCTTTCTTT. This translates into CASRKTRNTEAFF.

V is TRBV6-5 and J is TRBJ2-3, with 12 bases lining up with TRBD2. CDR1 and CDR2 (germline): MNHEY, SVGAGI. Losses at the gene ends were 4 bases for V and 2 bases for J; bases not matched to a gene: 1. The CDR3 consists of 15 residues. CDR3 DNA: TGTGCCAGCAGTTCTAGCGGGGGGGCCACAGATACGCAGTATTTT. It specifies CASSSSGGATDTQYF.

This clone was observed a handful of times. The chain links TRBV5-6 to TRBJ2-1; TRBD1 matches 7 bases. The J segment lost 1 base and the V segment lost 1 base, leaving 2 bases of the junction unmatched. Germline CDR1 SGHDT, CDR2 YYEEEE. The CDR3 is 15 residues long. In DNA form, the CDR3 reads TGTGCCAGCAGCTTGAAGGGACAGTCCTACAATGAGCAGTTCTTC. Protein: CASSLKGQSYNEQFF.